The entry below describes one T cell receptor beta chain. The sample originates from a study of control samples from healthy donors and cancer patients. Method: immunoSEQ multiplex PCR; TCRdb's copy keeps in-frame clones and lacks some. In the table there are about 120,000 clones, roughly nine tenths of which are singletons. V dropped 5 bases and J dropped 8; count of bases not matched to a gene: 13. Looked up from germline, CDR1 is SGHAT and CDR2 is FQNNGV. CDR3 length: 16 amino acids. This chain uses TRBV11-2 with TRBJ2-1; 9 bases map to TRBD2. Sequencing was performed on blood. The receptor was derived from a woman aged 18-35 years in good health. The CDR3 bases are TGTGCCAGCAGCGTCCTAGCGGGGCCCTCCGGATATGAGCAGTTCTTC. It encodes CASSVLAGPSGYEQFF. Filled out from reference TRBV11-2 and TRBJ2-1, the complete variable domain reads EAGVAQSPRYKIIEKRQSVAFWCNPISGHATLYWYQQILGQGPKLLIQFQNNGVVDDSQLPKDRFSAERLKGVDSTLKIQPAKLEDSAVYLCASSVLAGPSGYEQFFGPGTRLTVL.